This T cell receptor beta chain was recorded in a study of T cell changes during pregnancy in multiple sclerosis. In germline, CDR1 is MDHEN, CDR2 SYDVKM. CDR3 length: 16 residues. The V and J ends lost 6 bases and 2 bases respectively, with 18 bases between them. Profiling relied on immunoSEQ multiplex PCR, and the TCRdb table lists in-frame clones only, not all of them. The sample has approximately 32,000 clones; roughly 90% are singletons. The TCR sequence derives from a female donor with multiple sclerosis, enrolled in a pregnancy study. Sequencing used CD8+ T cells from peripheral blood mononuclear cells, obtained in the first trimester of pregnancy. The rearrangement uses TRBV28 and TRBJ2-3; D perhaps matches TRBD2 (6 bases). The CDR3 spells CASRGISGSITDTQYF. The CDR3 DNA reads as TGTGCCAGCAGGGGAATTAGCGGTAGCATCACAGATACGCAGTATTTT.